This T cell receptor beta chain was recorded in a study of T cells after yellow fever vaccination. Study-wide context: Where fractions had low cell numbers, libraries were prepared from them with the SMART-Seq v4 Ultra Low Input RNA kit. Regarding the study as a whole: The booster response re-showed most primary clones: roughly 97% CD4, 88% CD8. CD4 and CD8 compartments shared a small share of clonotypes, likely from convergent recombination.

The germline V gene has CDR1 SSHAT and CDR2 FNYEAQ (reference sequence). CDR3 length equals 15 residues. For this clonotype: What it binds is unknown. Its ends do not fully match the called genes, so a read error is possible.

The study made its TCR cDNA through 5'RACE template switching. That step introduced a universal primer site along with UMIs. TCRdb called the 5' RACE reads again in MiXCR, with one record for every CDR3 protein. This sample has about 360,000 distinct CDR3 sequences, with 6% to 8% found just once. This sequence was found in a man younger than 40 who received the YFV17D yellow fever vaccine. This chain uses TRBV7-7 with TRBJ2-3; weak D call: TRBD1 (5 bases). The material sequenced was PBMCs, taken 5 days after the yellow fever booster vaccination. CDR3 bases: TGTGCTAGCAGCCAAGGTTTAGGGGGCACAGATACGCAGTATTTT. As protein: CASSQGLGGTDTQYF. The whole variable domain, filled in from reference TRBV7-7 and TRBJ2-3, reads GAGVSQSPRYKVTKRGQDVTLRCDPISSHATLYWYQQALGQGPEFLTYFNYEAQPDKSGLPSDRFSAERPEGSISTLTIQRTEQRDSAMYRCASSQGLGGTDTQYFGPGTRLTVL.